The 22 T cell receptor beta chains below were found in one sample sequenced in a study of T cell repertoires in cytomegalovirus infection. TCRdb called the reads again in MiXCR, with one record for every CDR3 protein. In the table there are a few hundred thousand distinct CDR3 sequences, around a tenth of which are singletons. Sequencing input: PBMCs. All receptors derive from a human donor in good health (CMV status not recorded). Some clones in this sample may be carry-over from other donors' samples.

This clonotype was detected many times. This chain joins TRBV7-2 and TRBJ2-1; unclear D gene. Trimming removed 1 base at V and 1 base at J, with 8 bases between. The CDR3 extends over 15 amino acids. The germline V gene encodes CDR1 SGHTA and CDR2 FQGNSA. CDR3 amino acids: CASSLGPGSYNEQFF. The CDR3 nucleotides are TGTGCCAGCAGCTTAGGGCCCGGTTCCTACAATGAGCAGTTCTTC.

This clonotype appeared a few times. The chain couples TRBV4-3 to TRBJ2-1; D is perhaps TRBD2 (6 bases). V lost 2 bases, J lost 0 bases, and 11 bases lay in between. Germline lookup yields CDR1 LGHNA and CDR2 YSLEER. This CDR3 comprises 16 residues. CDR3 in DNA: TGCGCCAGCAGCCAATTCCTCGGGAGCTCCTACAATGAGCAGTTCTTC. Its protein product is CASSQFLGSSYNEQFF.

The chain joins TRBV12-3 or TRBV12-4 to TRBJ2-7, with 11 positions matching TRBD1. Trimming removed 0 bases from V and 3 bases from J; junction bases left unmatched: 13. The CDR3 runs to 19 residues. The CDR3 nucleotides are TGTGCCAGCAGTTTAGCCGGGACAGGGGGTACGACTACCTTCTACGAGCAGTACTTC. This sequence encodes CASSLAGTGGTTTFYEQYF.

This clonotype was detected a few times. This chain uses TRBV9 with TRBJ2-1; tentatively, D is TRBD1 (6 bases). V gave up 3 bases and J gave up 0 bases, with 13 bases separating them. The CDR3 spans 16 residues. The germline V gene has CDR1 SGDLS and CDR2 YYNGEE. The CDR3 DNA reads TGTGCCAGCAGCGGAAGGGGGACATTCTCCTACAATGAGCAGTTCTTC. It encodes CASSGRGTFSYNEQFF.

There are many counts of this clonotype. The chain combines TRBV20-1 with TRBJ2-5; TRBD1 or TRBD2 may be the D gene (5 bases each). CDR1 is DFQATT, CDR2 SNEGSKA, per germline (reference sequence). The CDR3 is made up of 17 amino acids. Trimming cost V 0 bases and J 1 base, with 18 bases left between them. The CDR3 loop reads CSARDPGPGRIQETQYF. The CDR3 DNA reads as TGCAGTGCTAGAGATCCCGGCCCGGGGCGTATCCAAGAGACCCAGTACTTC.

In its sample, this clonotype was seen a few times. V gene TRBV20-1 combines with J gene TRBJ1-2; D may be TRBD1 (6 bases). Trimming cost V 0 bases and J 8 bases, with 10 bases left between them. The CDR3 contains 12 residues. Germline V lookup: CDR1 DFQATT, CDR2 SNEGSKA (reference sequence). DNA for the CDR3: TGCAGTGCTAGAGAAGGGGGTGGAGGCTACACCTTC. Its translation: CSAREGGGGYTF.

This clonotype was seen a few times. The V gene is TRBV20-1, the J gene TRBJ2-7, with a weak D call TRBD1 (6 bases). Germline V lookup: CDR1 DFQATT, CDR2 SNEGSKA (reference sequence). V was cut by 3 bases and J by 0 bases, with 12 bases left in between. The CDR3 length is 14 residues. CDR3 sequence: CSARMARGSYEQYF. The CDR3 bases are TGCAGTGCTAGGATGGCCAGGGGCTCCTACGAGCAGTACTTC.

This rearrangement joins TRBV11-2 to TRBJ2-7; possible D gene TRBD2, 6 bases. Looked up from germline, CDR1 is SGHAT and CDR2 is FQNNGV. This CDR3 has 12 residues. V was clipped by 3 bases and J by 9 bases, with 12 bases between them. The CDR3 sequence is CASSLGGDRQYF. The CDR3 coding sequence is TGTGCCAGCAGCTTGGGGGGAGACAGGCAGTACTTC.

The table lists this clonotype with many counts. The V and J genes are TRBV4-2 and TRBJ1-1; 9 bases map to TRBD1. J was trimmed by 11 bases and V by 2 bases; bases with no gene match: 12. The CDR3 extends over 15 amino acids. From germline, CDR1 is LGHNA and CDR2 YNFKEQ. The CDR3 reads CASSQPTGQGRDAFF. CDR3 bases: TGTGCCAGCAGCCAACCGACCGGACAGGGGAGGGATGCTTTCTTT.

Only a few counts were recorded for this clonotype. The chain joins TRBV20-1 to TRBJ2-1; either TRBD1 or TRBD2 may fit D (7 bases each). CDR1 DFQATT and CDR2 SNEGSKA come from the germline V gene (reference sequence). V dropped 6 bases and J dropped 6 bases, with 15 bases sitting between them. The CDR3 loop spans 13 amino acids. CDR3 loop: CSAGGRGLNEQFF. The CDR3 DNA reads as TGCAGTGCCGGGGGGAGGGGGCTCAATGAGCAGTTCTTC.

This clonotype was counted many times. V and J are TRBV7-2 and TRBJ1-1; possibly TRBD1 for D (5 bases). The V and J ends lost 2 bases and 1 base respectively, with 11 bases between them. The germline gives CDR1 SGHTA, CDR2 FQGNSA. The CDR3 loop spans 15 amino acids. The CDR3 DNA is TGTGCCAGCAGCTTACGGTGGGGCTCGAACACTGAAGCTTTCTTT. Translated, it gives CASSLRWGSNTEAFF. Based on the CDR3 plus reference TRBV7-2 and TRBJ1-1, the full variable domain is GAGVSQSPSNKVTEKGKDVELRCDPISGHTALYWYRQSLGQGLEFLIYFQGNSAPDKSGLPSDRFSAERTGGSVSTLTIQRTQQEDSAVYLCASSLRWGSNTEAFFGQGTRLTVV.

This clonotype was found a few times. J is TRBJ2-7 and V is TRBV11-2; 7 bases fit TRBD2. The germline gives CDR1 SGHAT, CDR2 FQNNGV. The CDR3 consists of 16 residues. With 5 bases clipped from V and 2 bases from J, the junction kept 12 bases outside the gene matches. The CDR3 protein is CASSRLGGSSAYEQYF. DNA for the CDR3: TGTGCCAGCAGCCGACTGGGGGGGTCCTCAGCCTACGAGCAGTACTTC.

This clonotype was seen at least ten times. The V and J genes are TRBV7-8 and TRBJ1-6; possible D gene TRBD1, 6 bases. Germline V gene lookup returns CDR1 SGHVS and CDR2 FQNEAQ. The CDR3 covers 14 residues. The germline V and J ends were trimmed by 5 bases and 8 bases, with 13 bases remaining between them. CDR3 region: CASSRWTEYSPLHF. The CDR3 nucleotides read TGTGCCAGCAGCCGTTGGACAGAATATTCACCCCTCCACTTT.

At least ten counts were recorded for this clonotype. This chain links TRBV12-3 or TRBV12-4 with TRBJ2-5; the match to TRBD2 covers 10 bases. CDR3 length: 14 residues. The J segment lost 5 bases and the V segment lost 10 bases, leaving 10 bases of the junction unmatched. CDR3 in amino acids: CATKIAGGLETQYF. CDR3 coding DNA: TGTGCCACCAAAATAGCGGGGGGTCTCGAGACCCAGTACTTC.

The chain couples TRBV2 to TRBJ1-6, with D perhaps matching TRBD1 (5 bases). The CDR3 runs to 15 residues. Per germline, CDR1 SNHLY and CDR2 FYNNEI. V dropped 4 bases and J dropped 4 bases, with 11 bases sitting between them. The CDR3: CASSGRDGYNSPLHF. The DNA for the CDR3 is TGTGCCAGCAGTGGCCGGGACGGATATAATTCACCCCTCCACTTT.

In this sample, this clonotype turned up a few times. V gene TRBV12-3 or TRBV12-4 combines with J gene TRBJ2-6, with D possibly being TRBD2 (5 bases). The CDR3 is 15 amino acids. Trimming took off 5 bases at V and 0 bases at J, with 8 bases between the two ends. The CDR3 is CASSHSVSGANVLTF. In nucleotides, the CDR3 is TGTGCCAGCAGTCATAGCGTCTCTGGGGCCAACGTCCTGACTTTC.

This clonotype was seen repeatedly, ten times or more. The chain links TRBV7-6 to TRBJ2-3; 13 bases line up with TRBD2. CDR3 length: 16 amino acids. CDR1 and CDR2 from the germline V gene are SGHVS and FNYEAQ. The V gene end was trimmed by 5 bases and the J gene end by 6 bases; junction bases not matched to a gene: 8. The CDR3 DNA reads as TGTGCCAGCAGCGGAGGGACTAGCGGGGAGCCGGATACGCAGTATTTT. Its translation is CASSGGTSGEPDTQYF.

The rearrangement uses TRBV27 and TRBJ2-5, with D tentatively TRBD1 (5 bases). This CDR3 is built from 13 residues. CDR1 is MNHEY and CDR2 is SMNVEV in the germline V gene (reference sequence). The V end lost 4 bases, the J end lost 7 bases, and 13 bases lay between the germline ends. As DNA, the CDR3 is TGTGCCAGCAGTTATGGACAACTTGGGACCCAGTACTTC. This translates into CASSYGQLGTQYF.

The sample holds a few counts of this clonotype. This chain connects TRBV7-2 to TRBJ1-2; TRBD1 agrees at 8 bases. This CDR3 region has 12 residues. Germline lookup yields CDR1 SGHTA and CDR2 FQGNSA. The J segment lost 8 bases and the V segment lost 5 bases, leaving 4 bases of the junction unmatched. The CDR3: CASSPDRVGYTF. Written as DNA, the CDR3 is TGTGCCAGCAGCCCGGACAGGGTAGGCTACACCTTC.

This sequence joins TRBV2 and TRBJ2-3; tentative D call: TRBD1 (5 bases). V was trimmed by 11 bases and J by 4 bases, leaving 16 bases between them. Germline V gene lookup returns CDR1 SNHLY and CDR2 FYNNEI. This CDR3 is 13 amino acids long. In DNA, the CDR3 is TGTGCCGCTAAAGGGGATCAGGCAGATACGCAGTATTTT. This gives the protein CAAKGDQADTQYF.

This clonotype has a handful of counts. The genes are TRBV4-1 and TRBJ2-7, with D possibly TRBD1 on 6 matching bases. Germline V gene data show CDR1 as MGHRA and CDR2 as YSYEKL. The CDR3 consists of 14 residues. V lost 0 bases to trimming and J lost 2 bases, with 8 bases between them. Written as DNA, the CDR3 is TGCGCCAGCAGCCAAGATCAGGGGCCCTACGAGCAGTACTTC. Translation gives CASSQDQGPYEQYF.

This clonotype was seen a few times. The chain combines TRBV15 with TRBJ2-7; 7 bases align to TRBD1. Trimming at V came to 0 bases and at J to 7 bases, leaving 12 bases not matched to a gene. The CDR3 consists of 16 residues. Per germline, CDR1 LNHNV and CDR2 YYDKDF (reference sequence). The CDR3: CATSRDTARAQGEQYF. The CDR3 DNA follows: TGTGCCACCAGCAGAGATACGGCGCGGGCACAGGGGGAGCAGTACTTC.